These 28 T cell receptor beta chains were all obtained from the same sample, sequenced in a study of shared T cell receptors in the human thymus. Clones were sequenced by immunoSEQ multiplex PCR, and TCRdb holds only the in-frame ones, with some missing. The table has 650,000 to 950,000 clones, over 75% seen once; the top ten hold about 0.011%. The sample was also reused in another study, on human thymus T cells.

The sample consisted of thymocytes. Receptors were obtained from a girl under two years old with a congenital heart defect.

The rearrangement joins TRBV12-5 to TRBJ1-1; 8 nucleotides align to TRBD1. The V segment lost 0 bases and the J segment 4 bases; nucleotides outside the gene matches: 10. The germline gives CDR1 LGHNT, CDR2 FRNRAP. This CDR3 is built from 17 residues. CDR3 nucleotides: TGTGCTAGTGGTTTGGTACCCCAGGGGGCCCCAGGCACTGAAGCTTTCTTT. Protein product: CASGLVPQGAPGTEAFF.

The CDR3 region is CASSPFLVQGSSYEQYF. DNA for the CDR3: TGTGCCAGCAGCCCGTTTCTCGTTCAGGGGAGCTCCTACGAGCAGTACTTC. The rearrangement joins TRBV5-4 to TRBJ2-7; TRBD1 might be the D (6 bases). V lost 4 bases and J 0 bases, leaving 20 bases between the germline ends. Looked up from germline, CDR1 is SGHNT and CDR2 is YYREEE (reference sequence). CDR3 size: 17 residues. The full variable domain, completed using reference TRBV5-4 and TRBJ2-7, is ETGVTQSPTHLIKTRGQQVTLRCSSQSGHNTVSWYQQALGQGPQFIFQYYREEENGRGNFPPRFSGLQFPNYSSELNVNALELDDSALYLCASSPFLVQGSSYEQYFGPGTRLTVT.

V gene TRBV12-5 combines with J gene TRBJ1-4; TRBD1 agrees at 7 bases. The junction had 8 bases not matched to a gene; V was cut back by 1 base and J by 6 bases. Germline-derived CDR1 and CDR2 are LGHNT and FRNRAP. The CDR3 runs to 16 residues. For the CDR3, the DNA is TGTGCTAGTGGTTTGGAAACAGGGGTTCTATATGAAAAACTGTTTTTT. Its protein is CASGLETGVLYEKLFF.

A few counts support this clone. The chain has TRBV7-4 and TRBJ1-1; maybe TRBD1 (5 bases). The germline V and J ends were trimmed by 3 bases and 5 bases, with 10 bases remaining between them. The CDR3 has 13 amino acids. The V gene's germline CDR1 is SGHVT and CDR2 SQSDAQ. The CDR3 sequence: CASSFREGTEAFF. For the CDR3, the DNA is TGTGCCAGCAGCTTCAGGGAGGGGACTGAAGCTTTCTTT.

This clone was detected only once. The rearrangement uses TRBV5-8 and TRBJ1-4, with 8 nucleotides matching TRBD1. V lost 4 bases to trimming and J lost 6 bases; unmatched junction nucleotides: 2. The CDR3 loop spans 13 amino acids. The germline CDR1 and CDR2 sequences are SGHTS and YDEGEE. The CDR3 nucleotides are TGTGCCAGCAGCCCGACAGGGGATGAAAAACTGTTTTTT. Translation: CASSPTGDEKLFF.

A single count supports this clone. This chain connects TRBV27 to TRBJ2-1, with D maybe TRBD2 (5 bases). Germline CDR1 and CDR2: MNHEY and SMNVEV (reference sequence). This CDR3 contains 11 residues. V was cut by 4 bases and J by 7 bases, with 5 bases left in between. CDR3 nucleotides: TGTGCCAGCAGTTGGGAGAATGAGCAGTTCTTC. This encodes CASSWENEQFF.

The chain joins TRBV19 to TRBJ1-2; D perhaps matches TRBD1 (6 bases). V was pared by 5 bases and J by 4 bases, with 23 bases between. Germline V lookup: CDR1 LNHDA, CDR2 SQIVND (reference sequence). The CDR3 spans 17 residues. The chain's CDR3 is CASSPHGGGAGVYGYTF. The CDR3 DNA is TGTGCCAGTAGTCCTCACGGCGGGGGCGCGGGGGTCTATGGCTACACCTTC.

In its sample, this clone was seen a few times. This chain joins TRBV2 and TRBJ1-2; perhaps TRBD1 as D (6 bases). Germline V CDR1 and CDR2: SNHLY, FYNNEI. The V gene lost 5 bases and the J gene lost 4 bases, with 23 bases spanning the gap. The CDR3 spans 17 residues. CDR3 protein: CASSTTPGTPLGYGYTF. For the CDR3, the DNA is TGTGCCAGCAGTACAACCCCCGGGACACCGTTAGGCTATGGCTACACCTTC.

The chain carries TRBV5-1 and TRBJ2-5; D is possibly TRBD1 (6 bases). V lost 3 bases and J 5 bases, leaving 11 bases between the germline ends. CDR1 is SGHRS and CDR2 is YFSETQ in the germline V gene. CDR3 length: 13 amino acids. CDR3 nucleotide sequence: TGCGCCAGCAGCTGGATCACAGGGGAGACCCAGTACTTC. Protein product: CASSWITGETQYF.

The chain employs TRBV11-2 and TRBJ2-3; D is perhaps TRBD2 (5 bases). This CDR3 has 15 residues. CDR1 and CDR2 (germline): SGHAT, FQNNGV. Trimming took off 6 bases at V and 4 bases at J, with 17 bases between the two ends. CDR3 amino acids: CASREGSGEADTQYF. For the CDR3, the DNA is TGTGCCAGCAGGGAAGGGAGCGGAGAGGCAGATACGCAGTATTTT.

The chain has TRBV15 and TRBJ2-1; possible D gene TRBD2, 5 bases. Germline CDR1 reads LNHNV; CDR2 reads YYDKDF (reference sequence). This CDR3 contains 15 residues. V was cut by 3 bases and J by 6 bases, with 15 bases left in between. The CDR3 loop reads CATSRPARGLNEQFF. The CDR3 bases are TGTGCCACCAGCAGGCCTGCTAGAGGACTCAATGAGCAGTTCTTC.

The chain has TRBV15 and TRBJ2-2; TRBD2 might be the D (6 bases). Germline V lookup: CDR1 LNHNV, CDR2 YYDKDF (reference sequence). V was shortened by 3 bases and J by 1 base, with 9 bases between the two germline ends. The CDR3 contains 15 residues. CDR3 nucleotides: TGTGCCACCAGCAGGGGAGGACTGAACACCGGGGAGCTGTTTTTT. It specifies CATSRGGLNTGELFF.

This clone was observed once. This chain links TRBV11-2 with TRBJ1-5; no clear D. In germline, CDR1 is SGHAT, CDR2 FQNNGV. This CDR3 contains 12 residues. V lost 0 bases, J lost 15 bases, and 12 bases lay in between. CDR3 sequence reads: CASSLDRHEGHF. The CDR3 DNA reads TGTGCCAGCAGCTTAGATCGACACGAGGGGCATTTT.

The chain has TRBV20-1 and TRBJ1-1; D uncertain. Looked up from germline, CDR1 is DFQATT and CDR2 is SNEGSKA (reference sequence). The CDR3 covers 9 residues. V was shortened by 3 bases and J by 9 bases, with 5 bases between the two germline ends. CDR3 nucleotide sequence: TGCAGTGCTAGCTATAAAGCTTTCTTT. Protein product: CSASYKAFF.

This chain uses TRBV4-1 with TRBJ2-7; the match to TRBD1 covers 8 bases. Germline V gene lookup returns CDR1 MGHRA and CDR2 YSYEKL. Trimming removed 4 bases from V and 1 base from J; junction bases left unmatched: 9. CDR3 length: 16 residues. This CDR3 reads CASSPHTGTGSYEQYF. The DNA for the CDR3 is TGCGCCAGCAGCCCTCACACCGGGACAGGTTCCTACGAGCAGTACTTC.

Only a few counts were recorded for this clone. This chain's CDR3 is CASSGMASGGSYEQYF. CDR3 DNA sequence: TGTGCCAGCAGTGGCATGGCTAGCGGGGGCTCCTACGAGCAGTACTTC. The rearrangement uses TRBV6-1 and TRBJ2-7, with 10 bases that match TRBD2. The CDR3 loop spans 16 amino acids. The V and J ends lost 4 bases and 0 bases, in that order; junction bases with no gene match: 6. Germline loops: CDR1 MNHNS, CDR2 SASEGT.

The chain carries TRBV6-5 and TRBJ1-3; 8 bases map to TRBD1. Germline V gene sequence: CDR1 MNHEY, CDR2 SVGAGI. The CDR3 covers 13 residues. The ends lost 6 bases at V and 8 bases at J; junction bases unmatched: 6. The CDR3 nucleotides are TGTGCCAGCAGCGCCGGGACAGGAGACACCATATATTTT. It codes for CASSAGTGDTIYF.

This clone was detected only a few times. The chain uses TRBV7-8 and TRBJ1-5, with 7 bases aligning to TRBD1. Germline V gene data show CDR1 as SGHVS and CDR2 as FQNEAQ. CDR3 length: 14 amino acids. Losses at the gene ends were 5 bases for V and 6 bases for J; bases not matched to a gene: 7. As DNA, the CDR3 is TGTGCCAGCAGCCCGACAGGGCCCCCTCAGCCCCAGCATTTT. Protein: CASSPTGPPQPQHF.

The table lists this clone with a few counts. The chain employs TRBV13 and TRBJ2-2; 7 positions agree with TRBD1. Germline V gene lookup returns CDR1 PRHDT and CDR2 FYEKMQ (reference sequence). The CDR3 consists of 17 residues. V dropped 0 bases and J dropped 4; count of bases not matched to a gene: 8. The CDR3 here is CASSLGTGFRRTGELFF. For the CDR3, the DNA is TGTGCCAGCAGCTTAGGGACAGGGTTTAGGCGCACCGGGGAGCTGTTTTTT.

The chain joins TRBV11-2 to TRBJ1-1; D might be TRBD1 (5 bases). The CDR3 spans 15 residues. V was clipped by 0 bases and J by 3 bases, with 11 bases between them. Per the germline V gene, CDR1 is SGHAT and CDR2 is FQNNGV. This chain's CDR3 is CASSLEGPRDTEAFF. In DNA form, the CDR3 reads TGTGCCAGCAGCTTAGAGGGGCCTCGGGACACTGAAGCTTTCTTT.

The chain combines TRBV28 with TRBJ2-7; 14 nucleotides align to TRBD2. This CDR3 contains 16 residues. Germline lookup yields CDR1 MDHEN and CDR2 SYDVKM. The V segment lost 4 bases and the J segment 5 bases; nucleotides outside the gene matches: 7. CDR3 sequence reads: CASSSNQTSGGDEQYF. CDR3 bases: TGTGCCAGCAGTTCGAATCAGACTAGCGGGGGGGACGAGCAGTACTTC.

V gene TRBV10-3 combines with J gene TRBJ2-1; D uncertain. The CDR3 length is 13 residues. CDR1 and CDR2 from the germline V gene are ENHRY and SYGVKD. Trimming pared 4 bases from V and 6 bases from J, leaving 10 bases between. The CDR3 DNA sequence: TGTGCCATCAGTGGGCTAGTAGGCAATGAGCAGTTCTTC. This codes for CAISGLVGNEQFF.

This chain links TRBV4-3 with TRBJ1-6; the match to TRBD1 covers 7 bases. CDR3 length: 20 amino acids. The V gene's germline CDR1 is LGHNA and CDR2 YSLEER. The ends lost 0 bases at V and 0 bases at J; junction bases unmatched: 11. This CDR3 reads CASSQDHPGDSRSYNSPLHF. The CDR3 DNA sequence: TGCGCCAGCAGCCAAGACCACCCAGGGGACAGCCGCTCCTATAATTCACCCCTCCACTTT.

The V gene is TRBV12-5, the J gene TRBJ2-1; TRBD2 agrees at 9 bases. Germline values: CDR1 LGHNT, CDR2 FRNRAP. The CDR3 is 18 amino acids. The V segment lost 1 base and the J segment 7 bases; nucleotides outside the gene matches: 14. Here the CDR3 reads CASGLALQRGVSLNEQFF. The CDR3 coding sequence is TGTGCTAGTGGTTTGGCCCTCCAGCGGGGGGTGAGTTTAAATGAGCAGTTCTTC.

The V call is TRBV6-5, the J call TRBJ2-7; 7 nucleotides match TRBD1. Per the germline V gene, CDR1 is MNHEY and CDR2 is SVGAGI. The CDR3 consists of 15 residues. The junction had 10 bases not matched to a gene; V was cut back by 6 bases and J by 2 bases. CDR3 region: CASRTSGGYPYEQYF. Written as DNA, the CDR3 is TGTGCCAGCAGAACCTCAGGGGGATATCCCTACGAGCAGTACTTC.

The V and J genes are TRBV7-9 and TRBJ1-1; D may be TRBD1 (5 bases). The V end lost 1 base, the J end lost 11 bases, and 23 bases lay between the germline ends. Germline values: CDR1 SEHNR, CDR2 FQNEAQ (reference sequence). This CDR3 spans 16 amino acids. The CDR3 DNA follows: TGTGCCAGCAGCTTAGACCCAATCAGGGATGGGCCTGCGGCTTTCTTT. It yields the protein CASSLDPIRDGPAAFF.

The CDR3 DNA is TGTGCCAGCAGAAAAGGGAACAGGGTTAACTATGGCTACACCTTC. It specifies CASRKGNRVNYGYTF. The V gene is TRBV6-6, the J gene TRBJ1-2; possibly TRBD1 for D (6 bases). V lost 6 bases to trimming and J lost 1 base, with 15 bases between them. Germline V gene data show CDR1 as MNHNY and CDR2 as SVGAGI (reference sequence). The CDR3 is 15 residues long.

This rearrangement joins TRBV28 to TRBJ2-2; D is possibly TRBD1 (6 bases). The germline gives CDR1 MDHEN, CDR2 SYDVKM. The V gene lost 8 bases and the J gene lost 7 bases, with 8 bases spanning the gap. The length of the CDR3 is 11 residues. CDR3 loop: CASEGVGELFF. CDR3 DNA sequence: TGTGCCAGCGAGGGGGTCGGGGAGCTGTTTTTT.